This entry is about one TCR beta chain. This entry comes from a study of blood T cell repertoires in COVID-19. Clones were read by immunoSEQ multiplex PCR, and TCRdb kept only the in-frame ones, dropping some. The repertoire includes 99,000 or so clones, 75% to 85% of them detected once, and approximately 9% sits in the top ten. Germline loops: CDR1 MNHEY, CDR2 SVGAGI. The CDR3 runs 14 residues. V lost 5 bases, J lost 0 bases, and 7 bases lay in between. The V gene is TRBV6-5, the J gene TRBJ1-4; D is uncertain. The clonotype was recovered from a woman aged 70-85 years with acute or convalescent COVID-19. Sequencing was performed on peripheral blood. CDR3 sequence: CASSRTATNEKLFF. CDR3 DNA sequence: TGTGCCAGCAGTCGAACTGCAACTAATGAAAAACTGTTTTTT.